The clone carrying this TCR beta chain was detected many times. V shed 4 bases and J 4 bases; nucleotides not matched to a gene: 4. The CDR3 spans 13 residues. From germline, CDR1 is SQVTM and CDR2 ANQGSEA. TCRdb reprocessed the 5' RACE reads with MiXCR, giving one entry per CDR3 protein. The repertoire holds around 470,000 distinct CDR3 sequences, with approximately 14% as singletons. The record originates from a study of identical twins. These sequences were also reported in another study, on yellow fever vaccine responses in identical twins.

The specimen was CD4+ T cells sorted from blood. The clonotype originates from a woman under 30 in good health. V and J are TRBV29-1 and TRBJ1-1, with TRBD1 identical over 9 bases. CDR3 region: CSVGQGGGTEAFF. CDR3 in DNA: TGCAGCGTTGGACAGGGGGGTGGCACTGAAGCTTTCTTT.